Listed here is a single TCR beta chain. The antigen it recognizes is unknown. No per-base quality is available; no much larger clone lies one base away. The time point label, read with the paper, signifies: about 28 days (+/-7) after the second vaccine dose. AZD1222 recipients with second doses at about 4 weeks or about 12 weeks were pooled, because spike-specific TCR depth and breadth did not differ between schedules. The vaccinee samples were drawn from two UK trials, COV001 and COV002, one of which was a single-blind randomized controlled phase 2/3 trial testing AZD1222 (ChAdOx1 nCoV-19) in healthy adults. For TCRbeta chain sequencing, PBMC samples from trial participants were taken at day 0 and at day 28 after the second dose. This sample was taken from a study of T cell responses to AZD1222 COVID-19 vaccine (dated by TCRdb to the early 2020s). For the wider study: TCR sequencing was performed for more than 230 trial participants, of whom roughly 200 were given two doses of AZD1222 and some 25 were given two doses of MenACWY control vaccine. Enrollment into the trials was organized by age into subgroups of 18-55, 56-69 and 70-plus years, and those subgroups contained around 150, 28 and 57 TCR-sequenced participants, respectively. Here is what the overall study found, with its caveats: Vaccine-associated CD4 TCRs spanned the whole spike protein, with dominant responses in regions 160-218 and 743-854. Participants were mostly white British, with more females than males. The authors suggested clonal diversity may have been underestimated. The 56-69-year group was small, and its depth increase did not reach significance, likely because of low power. Because no day 14 peak-response samples were available, the repertoires could be characterized only after the peak T cell response. Conclusions about previously exposed vaccinees are limited because only five to seven AZD1222 recipients were SARS-CoV-2 seropositive at baseline. A significant rise in spike-specific TCR breadth and depth was observed after two AZD1222 doses relative to day 0 and relative to MenACWY recipients. Epitopes outside the regions mutated in the B.1.351 and B.1.1.7 variants were reportedly recognized by nearly half of the unique spike-specific TCRs.

The CDR3 regions of human TCRbeta chains were analyzed by immunosequencing. For the original study's pipeline: TCRs in the repertoires were matched against a reference library of SARS-CoV-2-specific TCRs that had been generated with the MIRA antigen-specificity platform. Breadth was defined as the fraction of unique TCRs that were SARS-CoV-2-associated. Depth was defined as the fraction of total T cells that were SARS-CoV-2-associated. Each spike-specific TCR was assigned to its reactive spike region and to a CD4 or CD8 class using the MIRA data. Log10-transformed breadth and depth values were compared by one-way ANOVA with Sidak's multiple comparisons tests. Held by TCRdb, this immuneACCESS table contains in-frame sequences only and omits some clones. Under half of the omission traces to an unresolved V gene where checked; the cause of the rest is unknown. D and trimming come from the DNA, and the V and J calls and clone size come from that table. Counted in this sample were approximately 130,000 clones; about 85% of them appeared once. The ten largest clones capture over 2.5% of the sample.

V is trimmed back by 3 bases and J by 0 bases, and the junction contains 7 bases that no gene match accounts for. The CDR3 goes from the cysteine to the phenylalanine over 18 residues. The DNA shown is the 54-base CDR3, in frame from base 1. CDR1 and CDR2 (LNHNV, YYDKDF) derive from the germline V gene (reference sequence). The sequencing here drew on peripheral blood, taken 28 days after the second AZD1222 dose. The chain couples TRBV15 to TRBJ2-2; 10 bases in the junction line up with TRBD2. This clonotype originated in an adult who received the AZD1222 COVID-19 vaccine. This receptor has the CDR3 CATSRRVAGGPNTGELFF. Here is the DNA: TGTGCCACCAGCAGGAGGGTAGCGGGGGGACCGAACACCGGGGAGCTGTTTTTT. The CDR3, completed at both ends by the reference TRBV15 and TRBJ2-2 genes, gives the full variable domain DAMVIQNPRYQVTQFGKPVTLSCSQTLNHNVMYWYQQKSSQAPKLLFHYYDKDFNNEADTPDNFQSRRPNTSFCFLDIRSPGLGDTAMYLCATSRRVAGGPNTGELFFGEGSRLTVL.